This T cell receptor beta chain was captured in a study of blood T cell repertoires in COVID-19 (dated by TCRdb to 2019 to 2021). Describing the broader study: Samples covering the acute and convalescent phases of COVID-19 were provided by collaborators in the United States, Italy and Spain. The prospective study material was composed of cDNA or gDNA derived from T cells, B-cell-depleted T cells, or PBMCs. The dataset comprised deeply sampled blood TCRbeta repertoires from subjects exposed to, actively infected with, or recovered from COVID-19. The repertoires were released in a freely available public database intended as a resource for research on the immune response to SARS-CoV-2. Samples came from the ongoing ImmuneRACE study (first 160 participants) plus 1,254 subjects from 6 global collaborators. The sample metadata nearly always contained a de-identified subject ID, COVID-19 status, age in years and sex. HLA class I and class II types, where available, came from metadata supplied by the sample provider rather than from assay-based typing.

The germline V gene provides CDR1 MNHEY and CDR2 SVGAGI. The junction carries 15 bases between V and J, which are trimmed by 5 bases and 2 bases respectively. Including cysteine and phenylalanine, the CDR3 has 15 amino acids. Solely the CDR3 DNA is kept, with 45 bases framed from the first base. The paper's findings and limits, for the study overall: How much clinical and demographic metadata was included differed by source and by participant, and the metadata was provided uncurated.

To note about this clone: Its antigen is not yet known. One base away there is no much larger clone; base qualities are not given.

In the prospective study, participants were 18 to 89 years old, resided in around 25 geographic areas of the United States, and were enrolled through a virtual design. To assign participants to cohorts, the prospective study relied on clinical history that participants themselves reported in a screening survey and a study questionnaire. Recovered participants in ImmuneRACE Cohort 3 were defined by two consecutive negative NP/OP PCR tests, clearance by a healthcare professional, or resolution of symptoms. Each participant in the prospective study had whole blood, serum and a nasopharyngeal or oropharyngeal swab collected by mobile phlebotomists. Prospective study participants could optionally give additional blood draws and questionnaires over an approximately 2-month period. Blood samples from the prospective study were shipped frozen or at room temperature prior to DNA extraction. The immunoSEQ Assay, a bias-controlled multiplex PCR, was used to amplify TCRbeta CDR3 regions from genomic DNA. As for the authors' bioinformatics: The number of nucleated cells in each sample was estimated from the amplification of reference gene primers within the assay. Sequence reads were collapsed and filtered to measure the absolute abundance of every unique TCRbeta CDR3 rearrangement. Productive Simpson clonality was computed per sample as the square root of Simpson's diversity index over productive rearrangements. In TCRdb, the immuneACCESS table is reduced to in-frame sequences with V and J assigned. These tables do not hold every clone; where another copy was compared, an unresolved V gene accounts for under half, and the others remain unexplained. The V and J calls and the clone size are those of that table, but D and trimming were determined from the DNA. The sample records approximately 350,000 clones, around 83% of which are singletons. The top ten clonotypes cover less than 6% of the sample.

Sample: PBMCs or T cells enriched from blood (not recorded which). The TCR originated in a woman in her forties or fifties who had recovered from COVID-19. The chain is assembled from TRBV6-5 and TRBJ1-1; the D gene cannot be resolved reliably. For the CDR3, the sequence is CASSTHSGINTEAFF. The nucleotides read TGTGCCAGCAGTACACACTCCGGGATTAACACTGAAGCTTTCTTT.